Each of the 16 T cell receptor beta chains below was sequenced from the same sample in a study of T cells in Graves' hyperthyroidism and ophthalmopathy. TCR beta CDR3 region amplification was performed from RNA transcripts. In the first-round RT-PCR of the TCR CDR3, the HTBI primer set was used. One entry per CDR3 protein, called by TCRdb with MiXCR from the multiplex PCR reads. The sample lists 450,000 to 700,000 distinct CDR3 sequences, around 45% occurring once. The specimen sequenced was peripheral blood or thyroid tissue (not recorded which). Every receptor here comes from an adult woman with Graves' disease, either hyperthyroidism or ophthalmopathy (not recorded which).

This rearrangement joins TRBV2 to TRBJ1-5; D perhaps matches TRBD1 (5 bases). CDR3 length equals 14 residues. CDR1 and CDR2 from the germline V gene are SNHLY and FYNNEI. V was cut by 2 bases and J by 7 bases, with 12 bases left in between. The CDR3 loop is CASSEQGGEQPQHF. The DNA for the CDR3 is TGTGCCAGCAGTGAACAGGGTGGCGAACAGCCCCAGCATTTT.

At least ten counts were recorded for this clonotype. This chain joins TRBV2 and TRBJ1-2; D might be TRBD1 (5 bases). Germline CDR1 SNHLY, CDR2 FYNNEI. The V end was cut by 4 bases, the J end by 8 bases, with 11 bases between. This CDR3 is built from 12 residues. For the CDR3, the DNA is TGTGCCAGCAGTGCGGCCAACAGGGGCTACACCTTC. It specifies CASSAANRGYTF.

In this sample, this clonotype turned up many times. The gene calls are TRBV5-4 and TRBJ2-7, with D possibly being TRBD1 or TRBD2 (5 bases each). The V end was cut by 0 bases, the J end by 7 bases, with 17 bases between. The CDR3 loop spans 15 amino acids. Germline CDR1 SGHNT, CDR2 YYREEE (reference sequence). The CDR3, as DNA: TGTGCCAGCAGCTTGGATCGGGGCTTCATGGGGGAGCAGTACTTC. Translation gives CASSLDRGFMGEQYF.

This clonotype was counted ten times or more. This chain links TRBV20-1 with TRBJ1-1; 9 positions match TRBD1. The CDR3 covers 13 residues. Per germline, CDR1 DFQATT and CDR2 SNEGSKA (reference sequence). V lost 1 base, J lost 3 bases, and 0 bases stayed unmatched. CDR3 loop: CSARGQGDTEAFF. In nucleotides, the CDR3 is TGCAGTGCTAGAGGACAGGGGGACACTGAAGCTTTCTTT.

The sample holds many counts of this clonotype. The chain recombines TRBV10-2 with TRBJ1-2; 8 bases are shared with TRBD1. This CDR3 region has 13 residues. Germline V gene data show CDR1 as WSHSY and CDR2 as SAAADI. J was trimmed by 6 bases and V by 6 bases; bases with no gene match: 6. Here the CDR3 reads CASRQGERNGYTF. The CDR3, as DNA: TGCGCCAGCAGACAGGGGGAAAGAAATGGCTACACCTTC.

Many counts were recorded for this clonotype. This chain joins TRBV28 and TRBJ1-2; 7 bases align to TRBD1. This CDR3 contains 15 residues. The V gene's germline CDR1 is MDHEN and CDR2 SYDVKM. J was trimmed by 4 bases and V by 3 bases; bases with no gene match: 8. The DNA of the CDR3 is TGTGCCAGCAGTTTTCCAGGGGGGGGAGGCTATGGCTACACCTTC. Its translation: CASSFPGGGGYGYTF.

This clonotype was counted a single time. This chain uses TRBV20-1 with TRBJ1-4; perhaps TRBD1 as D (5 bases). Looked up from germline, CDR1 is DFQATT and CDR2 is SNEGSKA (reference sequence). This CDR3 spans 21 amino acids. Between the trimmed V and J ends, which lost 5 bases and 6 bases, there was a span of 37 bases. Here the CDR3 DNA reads TGCAGTGCTGCAGGAGCAGGTTCGAGAGAGGCGACAGAGGGCGTTCATGAAAAACTGTTTTTT. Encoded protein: CSAAGAGSREATEGVHEKLFF.

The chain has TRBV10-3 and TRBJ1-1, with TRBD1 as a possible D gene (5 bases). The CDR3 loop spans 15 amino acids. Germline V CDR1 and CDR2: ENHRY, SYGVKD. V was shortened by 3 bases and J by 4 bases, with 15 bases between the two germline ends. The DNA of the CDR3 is TGTGCCATCAGTGATCCCCACCAGAGGGGCACTGAAGCTTTCTTT. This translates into CAISDPHQRGTEAFF.

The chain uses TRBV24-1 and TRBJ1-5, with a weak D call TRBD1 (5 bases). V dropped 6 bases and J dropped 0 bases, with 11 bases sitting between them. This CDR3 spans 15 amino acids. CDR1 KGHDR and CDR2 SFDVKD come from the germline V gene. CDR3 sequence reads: CATSRQSYSNQPQHF. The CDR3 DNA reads TGTGCCACCAGTCGACAGAGTTATAGCAATCAGCCCCAGCATTTT.

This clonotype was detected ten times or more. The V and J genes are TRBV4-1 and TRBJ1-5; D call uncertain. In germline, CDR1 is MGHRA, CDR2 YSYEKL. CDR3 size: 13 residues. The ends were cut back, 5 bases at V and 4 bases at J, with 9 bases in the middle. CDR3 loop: CASSWGMNQPQHF. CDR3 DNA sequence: TGCGCCAGCAGCTGGGGTATGAATCAGCCCCAGCATTTT.

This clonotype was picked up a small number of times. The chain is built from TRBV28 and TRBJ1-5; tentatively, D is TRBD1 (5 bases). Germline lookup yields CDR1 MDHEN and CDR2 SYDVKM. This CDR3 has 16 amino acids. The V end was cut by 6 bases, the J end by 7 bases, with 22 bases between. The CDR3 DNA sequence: TGTGCCAGCAGAACCCCCTCCGTGGCGGAGGGGCAGCCCCAGCATTTT. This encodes CASRTPSVAEGQPQHF.

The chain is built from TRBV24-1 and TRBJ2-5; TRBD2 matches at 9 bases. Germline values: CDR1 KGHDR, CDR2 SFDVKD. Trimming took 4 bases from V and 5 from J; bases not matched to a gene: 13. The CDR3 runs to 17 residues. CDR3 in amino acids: CATSETGGRASGETQYF. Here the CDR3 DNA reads TGTGCCACCAGTGAAACTGGCGGGAGGGCCTCTGGGGAGACCCAGTACTTC.

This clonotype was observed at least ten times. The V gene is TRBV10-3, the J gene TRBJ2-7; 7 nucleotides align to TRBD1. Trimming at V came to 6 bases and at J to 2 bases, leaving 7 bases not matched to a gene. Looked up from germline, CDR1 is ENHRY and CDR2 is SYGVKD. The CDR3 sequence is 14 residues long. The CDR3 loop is CAISLRDSPYEQYF. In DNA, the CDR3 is TGTGCCATCAGCCTCCGGGACAGCCCCTACGAGCAGTACTTC.

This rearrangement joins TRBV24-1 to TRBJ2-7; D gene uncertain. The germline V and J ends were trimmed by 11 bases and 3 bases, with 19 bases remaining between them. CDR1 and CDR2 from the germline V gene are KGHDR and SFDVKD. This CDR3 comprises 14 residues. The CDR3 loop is CASSPPDPNYEQYF. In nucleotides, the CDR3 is TGTGCCAGCTCACCACCAGACCCGAACTACGAGCAGTACTTC.

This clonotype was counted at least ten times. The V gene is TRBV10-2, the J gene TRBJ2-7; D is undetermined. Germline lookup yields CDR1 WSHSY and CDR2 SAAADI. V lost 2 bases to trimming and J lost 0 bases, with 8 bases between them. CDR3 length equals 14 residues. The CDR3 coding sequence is TGCGCCAGCAGTGAGGGCAGGAGCTCCTACGAGCAGTACTTC. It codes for CASSEGRSSYEQYF.

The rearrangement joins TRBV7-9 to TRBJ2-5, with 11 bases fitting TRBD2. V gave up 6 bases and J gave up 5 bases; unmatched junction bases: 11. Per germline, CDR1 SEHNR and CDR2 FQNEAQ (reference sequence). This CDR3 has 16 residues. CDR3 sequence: CASSEGVAGGPETQYF. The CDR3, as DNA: TGTGCCAGCAGTGAGGGTGTAGCGGGAGGGCCGGAGACCCAGTACTTC.